This T cell receptor (beta chain) is drawn from a study of cytomegalovirus exposure and HLA in healthy donors. Study-wide results and caveats: The presence/absence work took it that sequencing depth was about the same across donors. A later analysis revealed that TCR association rates differed between HLA loci, peaking at DRB1 and bottoming out at HLA-C. It was shown in a later analysis that HLA-associated TCR beta chains were more clonally expanded than other, equally common chains. Most CMV-associated TCR beta chains were later found to appear HLA-restricted.

CDR1 LNHDA and CDR2 SQIVND come from the germline V gene (reference sequence). Trimming took 6 bases from V and 1 from J; bases not matched to a gene: 5. This CDR3 has 14 amino acids. PCR amplification relied on 60 Vbeta primers (plus 13 Jbeta primers). Here immunoSEQ multiplex PCR was the method, and the copy in TCRdb shows in-frame clones only, minus some. The sample contains tens of thousands of clones, over 75% of which appear only once. In regard to this clone: Antigen specificity is unknown.

The rearrangement joins TRBV19 to TRBJ1-1; 7 bases map to TRBD1. The clonotype originates from a man aged 60 to 75 in good health and CMV-seronegative. Sequences were obtained from PBMCs. CDR3: CASRNRGGNTEAFF. The CDR3 region has the DNA TGTGCCAGTAGAAACAGGGGCGGGAACACTGAAGCTTTCTTT.